A single sample is the source of the 9 T cell receptor beta chains below, sequenced in a study of OX40 agonist ivuxolimab in advanced cancers. Only in-frame clones appear in the TCRdb table, and some are missing; sequencing was by immunoSEQ multiplex PCR. This sample yields roughly 50,000 clones, of which approximately 89% are seen a single time; more than 5% belongs to the top ten. Sequenced material: CD4+ or CD8+ T cells sorted from blood, taken in a trial of the OX40 agonist ivuxolimab. The receptors stem from an adult with an advanced solid tumor such as melanoma, head and neck, liver or kidney cancer.

The V call is TRBV6-4, the J call TRBJ2-1, with D possibly TRBD1 on 5 matching bases. The V and J ends lost 10 bases and 0 bases respectively, with 13 bases between them. Germline CDR1 MRHNA, CDR2 SNTAGT. CDR3 length equals 14 residues. The CDR3 DNA follows: TGTGCCACGATGGGGCCAGGCTCCTACAATGAGCAGTTCTTC. Its translation: CATMGPGSYNEQFF.

V usage is TRBV6-5 and J usage is TRBJ2-7; 10 nucleotides line up with TRBD2. V lost 4 bases and J lost 2; bases outside the gene matches: 2. Germline lookup yields CDR1 MNHEY and CDR2 SVGAGI. This CDR3 comprises 14 residues. The CDR3 DNA is TGTGCCAGCAGTTTACTAGCGGGACCCTACGAGCAGTACTTC. Protein sequence: CASSLLAGPYEQYF.

The chain combines TRBV6-5 with TRBJ1-5, with D tentatively TRBD1 (6 bases). Looked up from germline, CDR1 is MNHEY and CDR2 is SVGAGI. This CDR3 spans 14 amino acids. The V gene lost 4 bases and the J gene lost 4 bases, with 11 bases spanning the gap. The CDR3 DNA is TGTGCCAGCAGTTTGAGGGGGTTTAATCAGCCCCAGCATTTT. Translation gives CASSLRGFNQPQHF.

The J gene is TRBJ1-5, the V gene TRBV2; D gene ambiguous. Germline V CDR1 and CDR2: SNHLY, FYNNEI. Deletions cut 1 base from V and 4 bases from J, with 8 bases between. The CDR3 contains 14 residues. The CDR3 region is CASSEGTVNQPQHF. CDR3 in DNA: TGTGCCAGCAGTGAAGGGACGGTGAATCAGCCCCAGCATTTT. Full variable domain (rest looked up from reference TRBV2 and TRBJ1-5): EPEVTQTPSHQVTQMGQEVILRCVPISNHLYFYWYRQILGQKVEFLVSFYNNEISEKSEIFDDQFSVERPDGSNFTLKIRSTKLEDSAMYFCASSEGTVNQPQHFGDGTRLSIL.

A single count supports this clone. CDR3 sequence: CASSEVGGWDTEAFF. In DNA, the CDR3 is TGTGCCAGCAGTGAAGTGGGGGGATGGGACACTGAAGCTTTCTTT. The rearrangement links TRBV2 to TRBJ1-1; a weak D match, TRBD1 (5 bases). Per germline, CDR1 SNHLY and CDR2 FYNNEI. V was trimmed by 1 base and J by 3 bases, leaving 12 bases between them. This CDR3 spans 15 amino acids.

The chain combines TRBV19 with TRBJ2-7; the D gene is possibly TRBD1 (5 bases). CDR3 length: 13 residues. Trimming left V 3 bases short and J 2 bases short, with 8 bases between. Germline V CDR1 and CDR2: LNHDA, SQIVND (reference sequence). CDR3 nucleotides: TGTGCCAGTAGTATGACAGCTACCTACGAGCAGTACTTC. This gives the protein CASSMTATYEQYF.

The chain recombines TRBV10-1 with TRBJ2-1; 9 bases are a match to TRBD1. Looked up from germline, CDR1 is WNHNN and CDR2 is SYGVQD (reference sequence). This CDR3 has 16 amino acids. The junction had 9 bases not matched to a gene; V was cut back by 6 bases and J by 3 bases. The CDR3: CASSGDREIIYNEQFF. For the CDR3, the DNA is TGCGCCAGCAGCGGGGACAGGGAGATAATCTACAATGAGCAGTTCTTC.

The chain links TRBV19 to TRBJ1-2, with 8 bases lining up with TRBD1. CDR1 is LNHDA, CDR2 SQIVND, per germline (reference sequence). The CDR3 extends over 15 amino acids. The V segment lost 1 base and the J segment 5 bases; nucleotides outside the gene matches: 6. The CDR3 is CASSIVGQANYGYTF. CDR3 DNA sequence: TGTGCCAGTAGTATAGTGGGACAGGCGAATTATGGCTACACCTTC.

V and J are TRBV12-5 and TRBJ2-2; weak D call: TRBD2 (6 bases). Between the trimmed V and J ends, which lost 3 bases and 3 bases, there was a span of 17 bases. The CDR3 covers 17 residues. Germline lookup yields CDR1 LGHNT and CDR2 FRNRAP. CDR3 sequence (DNA): TGTGCTAGTGGTTTCAGTACGGTGGAGGGGTACACCGGGGAGCTGTTTTTT. It translates to CASGFSTVEGYTGELFF.